This T cell receptor beta chain was sequenced in a study of OX40 agonist ivuxolimab in advanced cancers. Regarding the research as a whole: Ivuxolimab was a fully human IgG2 agonistic monoclonal antibody targeting the costimulatory receptor OX40 (CD134). Intravenous ivuxolimab was administered to patients every 2 weeks at six dose levels: 0.01, 0.1, 0.3, 1.5, 3 and 10 mg/kg. Among the 52 dose-escalation patients, approximately 20 had hepatocellular carcinoma, approximately 15 melanoma, 9 renal cell carcinoma and 9 head and neck cancer. The dose-escalation cohort was over 70% male with a mean age of about 58 years, ranging from about 20 to 80. Prior anti-PD-1, anti-PD-L1 or anti-CTLA-4 therapy was permitted, and checkpoint inhibitors had been received by around 40% of dose-escalation patients. Three dose-escalation patients achieved partial responses, one with hepatocellular carcinoma and two with cutaneous melanoma. Peripheral TCRbeta sequencing aimed to test whether ivuxolimab altered TCR sequence diversity and caused clonal T-cell expansion. The paper reports the monotherapy dose-escalation portion (N of about 54 patients) of the phase I ivuxolimab trial.

What the authors observed across the whole study: Which antigens the clonally expanded peripheral T cells were specific for was not determined. Low levels of normalized T-cell clonal expansion were also seen in some nonresponding patients. In the 0.1-3.0 mg/kg groups, partial responders had among the lowest normalized peripheral clonal expansion, particularly in CD8+ T cells. At doses from 0.1 to 3.0 mg/kg, clonal expansion was seen in both CD4+ and CD8+ blood T cells between baseline and week 6. After ivuxolimab, more expanded clones were found on average in CD8+ T cells than in CD4+ T cells.

This clone has a single count. Its cognate antigen has yet to be identified. The input lacks base qualities; no much larger clone sits a single base away. The trial excluded patients who had a history of autoimmune disease or who were on systemic immunosuppression. In every dose cohort, peripheral blood was drawn for TCR sequencing at baseline, cycle 4 day 1, and cycle 7 day 1. Samples came from an open-label, multicenter, first-in-human phase I dose-escalation trial of ivuxolimab. Adults with locally advanced or metastatic melanoma, renal cell, hepatocellular, or head and neck squamous cell carcinoma were enrolled in the trial. Before TCR sequencing, CD4+ and CD8+ T cells were separately sorted from peripheral blood. Per the germline V gene, MNHEY is the CDR1 and SVGAGI is the CDR2. Its CDR3 holds 14 amino acids, cysteine through phenylalanine. The CDR3 DNA has 42 bases and is translated from base 1. V lost 0 bases and J lost 8 bases; the stretch between them is 12 bases long.

To sequence the TCRbeta CDR3 region, genomic DNA was isolated from the sorted cells. The immunoSEQ Assay was used for sequencing of TCRbeta CDR3 regions. The source is immuneACCESS, and TCRdb retained only in-frame sequences with V and J called. Part of the clones is not carried over; for the studies checked, unresolved V genes explain less than half of this, and the remainder is unexplained. The sample data list 38,000 or so clones, and about nine tenths of these were observed just once. Approximately 45% of the sample lies in the top ten. The sequencing here drew on CD4+ or CD8+ T cells sorted from blood, taken in a trial of the OX40 agonist ivuxolimab. This receptor was identified in an adult with an advanced solid tumor such as melanoma, head and neck, liver or kidney cancer. Recombination linked TRBV6-5 to TRBJ2-3; the D segment could be TRBD1, given 6 matching bases. The CDR3 reads CASSYSIQGGTQYF. Read as DNA, the sequence is TGTGCCAGCAGTTACTCGATACAGGGCGGTACGCAGTATTTT.